These T cell receptor beta chains were read from a single sample in a study of blood T cell repertoires in COVID-19. The assay was immunoSEQ multiplex PCR, and TCRdb's table has in-frame clones only and misses some. The table includes about 110,000 clones, 88% detected once. Sequenced input: peripheral blood. The receptors here all came from a woman aged 45-65 years with acute or convalescent COVID-19. CDR3s include the opening cysteine and the closing phenylalanine or tryptophan. The order of the fields is V gene, CDR3 protein.

TRBV12-3/TRBV12-4	CASSWGADGYTF
TRBV19	CASSSGHRNTIYF
TRBV6-5	CASSYQEQGGGYGYTF
TRBV5-1	CASSRTSGRWDEQYF
TRBV11-3	CASSFSAGTGESPLHF
TRBV27	CASSLSFRPGANEKLFF
TRBV24-1	CATSDLSRRGGYTF
TRBV5-8	CASSVTGQRYINTGELFF
TRBV7-2	CASSPPGLAGLNEQFF
TRBV28	CASSLTGLARNYEQYF
TRBV14	CASSQVGSGNADTQYF
TRBV10-3	CAIKGEGGQFF
TRBV19	CASSKQGGTYEQYF
TRBV6-8	CASSSREKLFF
TRBV11-2	CASSSTRWTGELFF
TRBV29-1	CSVEKANYGYTF
TRBV16	CASSQRQGKGEAFF